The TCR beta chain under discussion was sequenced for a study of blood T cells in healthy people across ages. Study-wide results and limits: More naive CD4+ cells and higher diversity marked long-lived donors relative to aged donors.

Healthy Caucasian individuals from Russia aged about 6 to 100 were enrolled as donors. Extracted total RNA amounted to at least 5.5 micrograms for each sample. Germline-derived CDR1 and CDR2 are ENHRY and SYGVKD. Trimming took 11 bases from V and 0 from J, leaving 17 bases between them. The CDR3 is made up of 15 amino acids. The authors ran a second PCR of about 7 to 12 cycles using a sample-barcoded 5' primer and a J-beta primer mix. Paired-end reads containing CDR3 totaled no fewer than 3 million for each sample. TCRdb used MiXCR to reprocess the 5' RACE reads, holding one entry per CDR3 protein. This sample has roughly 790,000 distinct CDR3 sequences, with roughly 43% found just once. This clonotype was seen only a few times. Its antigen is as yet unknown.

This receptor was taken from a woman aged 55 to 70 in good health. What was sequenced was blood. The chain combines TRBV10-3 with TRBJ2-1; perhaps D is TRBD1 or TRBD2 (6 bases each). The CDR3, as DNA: TGTGCCTCAGGGGAGGCGGTGGACTCCTACAATGAGCAGTTCTTC. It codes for CASGEAVDSYNEQFF.